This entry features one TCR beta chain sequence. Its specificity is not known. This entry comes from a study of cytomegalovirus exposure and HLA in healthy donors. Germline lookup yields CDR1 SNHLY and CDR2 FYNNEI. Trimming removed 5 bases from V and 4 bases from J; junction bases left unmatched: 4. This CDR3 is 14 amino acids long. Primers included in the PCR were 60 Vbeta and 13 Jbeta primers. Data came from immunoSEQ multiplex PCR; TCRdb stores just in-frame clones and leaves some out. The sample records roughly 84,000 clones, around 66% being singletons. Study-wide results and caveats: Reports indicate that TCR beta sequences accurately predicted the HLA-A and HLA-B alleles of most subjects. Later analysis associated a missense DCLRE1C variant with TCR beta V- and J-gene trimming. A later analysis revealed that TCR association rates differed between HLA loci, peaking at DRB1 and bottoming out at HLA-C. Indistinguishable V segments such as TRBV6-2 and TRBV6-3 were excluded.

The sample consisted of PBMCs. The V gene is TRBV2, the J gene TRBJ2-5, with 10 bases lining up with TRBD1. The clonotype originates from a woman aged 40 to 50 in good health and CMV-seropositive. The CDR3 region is CASSRDRGLETQYF. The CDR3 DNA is TGTGCCAGCAGTCGTGACAGGGGGCTAGAGACCCAGTACTTC.